This T cell receptor beta chain was recorded in a study of cytomegalovirus exposure and HLA in healthy donors. Looking at the study overall: The same platform was used for the roughly 130 validation repertoires as for the roughly 730 first-cohort repertoires, as reported in a later analysis.

Among the 120 subjects of the validation cohort, separate from the roughly 730-subject first cohort, were the donors. Concerning this clone: Its antigen is unknown.

Study results and limitations: It was found in a later analysis that first-cohort TCR clusters tended to co-occur in the 100 to 150 validation repertoires. Most TCR sequences proved rare, with some public TCRs found in many donors.

Method: immunoSEQ multiplex PCR; TCRdb's copy keeps in-frame clones and lacks some. The repertoire includes 240,000 or so clones, about 86% of them detected once, and roughly 1.2% sits in the top ten. From germline, CDR1 is SGHNT and CDR2 YENEEA. The CDR3 has 16 amino acids. The J segment lost 4 bases and the V segment lost 0 bases, leaving 9 bases of the junction unmatched. The rearrangement joins TRBV11-3 to TRBJ2-7; 7 bases fit TRBD2. This clonotype was obtained from a young woman in good health and CMV-seropositive. Sequenced material: PBMCs. Here the CDR3 DNA reads TGTGCCAGCAGCTTAGAAGGGCTAGCGGTTATTTACGAGCAGTACTTC. Translation: CASSLEGLAVIYEQYF.